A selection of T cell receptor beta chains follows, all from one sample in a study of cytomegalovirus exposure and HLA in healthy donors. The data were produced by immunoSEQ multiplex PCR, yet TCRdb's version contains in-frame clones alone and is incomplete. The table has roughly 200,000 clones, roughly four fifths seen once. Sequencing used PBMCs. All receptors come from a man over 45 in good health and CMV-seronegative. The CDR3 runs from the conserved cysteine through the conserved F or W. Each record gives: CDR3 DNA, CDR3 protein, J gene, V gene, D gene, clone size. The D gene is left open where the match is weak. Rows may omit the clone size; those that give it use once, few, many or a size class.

TGTGCCAGCGGAGCTGGGACAGGGGATAATGAGCAGTTCTTC	CASGAGTGDNEQFF	TRBJ2-1	TRBV27	TRBD1	NA
TGTGCCAGTAGTATAGAATTTTCGAGCGGGGCAGATACGCAGTATTTT	CASSIEFSSGADTQYF	TRBJ2-3	TRBV19	TRBD2	once
TGTGCCAGCAGTGAAAGGCAGGCACGGGGCTACGAGCAGTACTTC	CASSERQARGYEQYF	TRBJ2-7	TRBV2	NA	once
TGCGCCAGCAGCCAAGATTCGAGAGGAAATCAGCCCCAGCATTTT	CASSQDSRGNQPQHF	TRBJ1-5	TRBV4-3	NA	few
TGTGCCAGCTCGTCGCAGGGGGATCAGCCCCAGCATTTT	CASSSQGDQPQHF	TRBJ1-5	TRBV18	TRBD1	NA
TGCGCCAGCAGCTTCCCCGACAGGGCCGAAACCTACACAGATACGCAGTATTTT	CASSFPDRAETYTDTQYF	TRBJ2-3	TRBV5-1	TRBD1	NA
TGTGCCAGCAGAGTATTAATAGCGGGAGCTGGGGCCAACGTCCTGACTTTC	CASRVLIAGAGANVLTF	TRBJ2-6	TRBV27	TRBD2	NA
TGCGCCAGCAGCCTTCAGCGGGATCACTCCTACGAGCAGTACTTC	CASSLQRDHSYEQYF	TRBJ2-7	TRBV5-1	TRBD2	NA
TGTGCCAGCAGCTCAATGGGCTACCCGTTCGCTGAGCAGTTCTTC	CASSSMGYPFAEQFF	TRBJ2-1	TRBV7-9	NA	NA
TGTGCCAGCAGCCGACAGGGCTCTTTAAGCAATCAGCCCCAGCATTTT	CASSRQGSLSNQPQHF	TRBJ1-5	TRBV28	TRBD1	once
TGTGCCAGCAGTCCCCACGACAGGGGAGGAAACACCATATATTTT	CASSPHDRGGNTIYF	TRBJ1-3	TRBV28	TRBD1	NA
TGTGCCAGCAGTCCAACCGGGACAGGGGGCTTTGGCTACACCTTC	CASSPTGTGGFGYTF	TRBJ1-2	TRBV6-4	TRBD1	NA
TGTGCCAGCAGCCAGAACAATGAGCAGTTCTTC	CASSQNNEQFF	TRBJ2-1	TRBV7-3	NA	once
TGTGCCAGTACACCCGGGGACTATAGCAATCAGCCCCAGCATTTT	CASTPGDYSNQPQHF	TRBJ1-5	TRBV19	NA	NA
TGTGCCGGGGGGGATGGGGTTAGGTGCACCTTT	CAGGDGVRCTF	TRBJ1-2	TRBV30	NA	NA
TGCGCCAGCAGCCAAGAGGGGGGAAGGGAAGAGCAGTTCTTC	CASSQEGGREEQFF	TRBJ2-1	TRBV4-1	NA	few
TGTGCCAGCAGTGAATACGCGGCGGACTATGGCTACACCTTC	CASSEYAADYGYTF	TRBJ1-2	TRBV6-1	NA	NA
TGTGCCAGCAAGAACATAGGGGAGGGAGAGCAGTACTTC	CASKNIGEGEQYF	TRBJ2-7	TRBV6-6	TRBD2	NA
TGTGCCAGCAGCCAAGTTGCGGGCTATGGCTACACCTTC	CASSQVAGYGYTF	TRBJ1-2	TRBV14	NA	NA
TGTGCCAGCAGTCGGGACTTACTCTGGGCCAGCTCTGGGGCCAACGTCCTGACTTTC	CASSRDLLWASSGANVLTF	TRBJ2-6	TRBV7-9	NA	few
TGCGCCAGCAGCCAAGTCGTCGGGACACCCGAAGGCTACACCTTC	CASSQVVGTPEGYTF	TRBJ1-2	TRBV5-1	NA	NA
TGTGCCAGCAAGTACGACAGGGGCCCCTACGAGCAGTACTTC	CASKYDRGPYEQYF	TRBJ2-7	TRBV6-4	TRBD1	NA
TGTGCCAGCAATCAACCGGGACAAGAAAGAAACACCATATATTTT	CASNQPGQERNTIYF	TRBJ1-3	TRBV28	NA	NA
TGCGCCAGCAGCTTAAGGACAGACTCCTACGAGCAGTACTTC	CASSLRTDSYEQYF	TRBJ2-7	TRBV5-1	NA	NA
TGTGCCAGTAGTCAAAAGACAGGGGGCCGTCACGAGCAGTACTTC	CASSQKTGGRHEQYF	TRBJ2-7	TRBV19	TRBD1	NA
TGTGCCAGCAGTTACTCGTCGGGGAGTTACAATGAGCAGTTCTTC	CASSYSSGSYNEQFF	TRBJ2-1	TRBV6-5	NA	NA
TGTGCCAGCAGTTTAGAGGGGGCCACCTACAATGAGCAGTTCTTC	CASSLEGATYNEQFF	TRBJ2-1	TRBV27	TRBD1	NA
TGTGCCAGCTCAGGTAGTAACACAGATACGCAGTATTTT	CASSGSNTDTQYF	TRBJ2-3	TRBV18	NA	NA
TGCGCCAGCAGCTTGTCGGCTAGCGAAGAGACCCAGTACTTC	CASSLSASEETQYF	TRBJ2-5	TRBV5-1	NA	NA
TGCGCCAGCAGCTTGGGGGGGACAGGGGCACACAATGAGCAGTTCTTC	CASSLGGTGAHNEQFF	TRBJ2-1	TRBV5-1	TRBD1	NA
TGTGCCAGCAGCACTAATCCGGGACAGTTCTACGAGCAGTACTTC	CASSTNPGQFYEQYF	TRBJ2-7	TRBV7-2	TRBD1	NA
TGTGCCAGCTCACTTACAGGGACCTACGAGCAGTACTTC	CASSLTGTYEQYF	TRBJ2-7	TRBV18	NA	NA
TGCGCCAGCAGCATGGGACAGGGGAGGGTGAATGAGCAGTTCTTC	CASSMGQGRVNEQFF	TRBJ2-1	TRBV5-1	TRBD1	NA
TGCGCCAGCAGCTTGGCCGTGGTGGCGGGAAAAGAGACCCAGTACTTC	CASSLAVVAGKETQYF	TRBJ2-5	TRBV5-1	NA	NA
TGTGCCAGCAGCTCCGGCTTTAAAGGGGCCAATGAGCAGTTCTTC	CASSSGFKGANEQFF	TRBJ2-1	TRBV7-9	NA	NA
TGTGCCAGCAGCGAGGGACTTCACTCCTACGAGCAGTACTTC	CASSEGLHSYEQYF	TRBJ2-7	TRBV11-2	NA	NA
TGTGCCAGTAGTATAGCGACAAGGGGTCGCGGAAACATTCAGTACTTC	CASSIATRGRGNIQYF	TRBJ2-4	TRBV19	NA	NA
TGTGCCAGCTCCCCCAGTGGGGGGGACTATGGCTACACCTTC	CASSPSGGDYGYTF	TRBJ1-2	TRBV18	NA	NA
TGCGCCAGCAGCCAAGGGGGGGGTTCTGGGGCCAACGTCCTGACTTTC	CASSQGGGSGANVLTF	TRBJ2-6	TRBV4-1	TRBD2	NA